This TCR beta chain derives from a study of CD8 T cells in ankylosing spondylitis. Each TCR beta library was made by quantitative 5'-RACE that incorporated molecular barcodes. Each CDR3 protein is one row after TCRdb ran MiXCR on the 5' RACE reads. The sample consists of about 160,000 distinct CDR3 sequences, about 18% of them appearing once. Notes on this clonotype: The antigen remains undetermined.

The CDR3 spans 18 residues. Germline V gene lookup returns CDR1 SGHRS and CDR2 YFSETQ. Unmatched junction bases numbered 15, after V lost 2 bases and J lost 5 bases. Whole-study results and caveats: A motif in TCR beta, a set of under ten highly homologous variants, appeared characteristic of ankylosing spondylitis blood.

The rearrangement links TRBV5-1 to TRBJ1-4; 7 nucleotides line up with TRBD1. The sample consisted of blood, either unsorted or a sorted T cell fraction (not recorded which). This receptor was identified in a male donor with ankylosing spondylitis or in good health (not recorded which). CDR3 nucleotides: TGCGCCAGCAGCTTCGGACAGGACCCAAGGCGGGTAAATGAAAAACTGTTTTTT. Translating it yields CASSFGQDPRRVNEKLFF.